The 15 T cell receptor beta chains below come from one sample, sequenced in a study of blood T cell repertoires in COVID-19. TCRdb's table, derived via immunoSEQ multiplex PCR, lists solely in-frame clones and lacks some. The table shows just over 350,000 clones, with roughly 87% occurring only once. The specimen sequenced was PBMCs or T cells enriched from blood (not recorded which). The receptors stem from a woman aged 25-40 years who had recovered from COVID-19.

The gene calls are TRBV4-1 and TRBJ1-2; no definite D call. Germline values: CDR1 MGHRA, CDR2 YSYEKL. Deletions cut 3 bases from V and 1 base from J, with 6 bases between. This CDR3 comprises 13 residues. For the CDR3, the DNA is TGCGCCAGCAGCCACCCAGATAACTATGGCTACACCTTC. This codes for CASSHPDNYGYTF.

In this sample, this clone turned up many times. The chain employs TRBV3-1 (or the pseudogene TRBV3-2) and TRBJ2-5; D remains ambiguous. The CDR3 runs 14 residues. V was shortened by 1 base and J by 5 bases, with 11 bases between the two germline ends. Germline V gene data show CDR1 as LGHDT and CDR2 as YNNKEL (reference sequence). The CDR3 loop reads CASSQAYGRETQYF. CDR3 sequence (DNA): TGTGCCAGCAGCCAAGCGTACGGTCGGGAGACCCAGTACTTC.

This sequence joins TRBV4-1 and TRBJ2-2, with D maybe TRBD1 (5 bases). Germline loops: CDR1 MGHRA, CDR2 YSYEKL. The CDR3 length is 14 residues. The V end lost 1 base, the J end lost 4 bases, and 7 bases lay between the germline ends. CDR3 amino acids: CASSQAGATGELFF. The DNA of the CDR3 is TGCGCCAGCAGCCAAGCTGGGGCCACCGGGGAGCTGTTTTTT.

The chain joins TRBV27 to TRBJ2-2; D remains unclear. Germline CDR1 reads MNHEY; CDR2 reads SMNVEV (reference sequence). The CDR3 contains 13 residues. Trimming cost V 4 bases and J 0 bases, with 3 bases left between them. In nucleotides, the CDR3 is TGTGCCAGCAGTTCGTCGAACACCGGGGAGCTGTTTTTT. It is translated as CASSSSNTGELFF.

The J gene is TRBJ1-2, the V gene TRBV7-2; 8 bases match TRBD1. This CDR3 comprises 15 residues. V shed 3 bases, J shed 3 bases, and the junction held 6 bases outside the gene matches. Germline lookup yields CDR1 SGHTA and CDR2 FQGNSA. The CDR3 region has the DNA TGTGCCAGCAGCTTCAGGGGGCCGAAGGACTATGGCTACACCTTC. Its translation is CASSFRGPKDYGYTF.

DNA for the CDR3: TGTGCCAGCAGCTACGGGAACTACGAGCAGTACTTC. It codes for CASSYGNYEQYF. V usage is TRBV3-1 (or the pseudogene TRBV3-2) and J usage is TRBJ2-7; perhaps TRBD2 as D (5 bases). Germline loops: CDR1 LGHDT, CDR2 YNNKEL (reference sequence). The CDR3 is 12 residues long. The germline V and J ends were trimmed by 5 bases and 3 bases, with 8 bases remaining between them.

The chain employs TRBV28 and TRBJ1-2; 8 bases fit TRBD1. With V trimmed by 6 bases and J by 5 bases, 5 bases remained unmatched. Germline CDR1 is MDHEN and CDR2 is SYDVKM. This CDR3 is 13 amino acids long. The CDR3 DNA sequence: TGTGCCAGCAGGTTGACAGGGGCTTATGGCTACACCTTC. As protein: CASRLTGAYGYTF.

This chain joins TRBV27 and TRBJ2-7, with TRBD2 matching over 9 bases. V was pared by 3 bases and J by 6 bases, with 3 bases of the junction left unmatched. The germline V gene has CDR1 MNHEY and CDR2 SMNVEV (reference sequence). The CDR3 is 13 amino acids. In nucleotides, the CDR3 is TGTGCCAGCAGTTTCGGGACTAGCCGCGAGCAGTACTTC. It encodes CASSFGTSREQYF.

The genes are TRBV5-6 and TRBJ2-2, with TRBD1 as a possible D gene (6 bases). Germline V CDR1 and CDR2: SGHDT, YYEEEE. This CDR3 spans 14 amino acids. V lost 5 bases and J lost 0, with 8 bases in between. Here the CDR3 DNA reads TGTGCCAGCAGTCGGGACACGAACACCGGGGAGCTGTTTTTT. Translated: CASSRDTNTGELFF.

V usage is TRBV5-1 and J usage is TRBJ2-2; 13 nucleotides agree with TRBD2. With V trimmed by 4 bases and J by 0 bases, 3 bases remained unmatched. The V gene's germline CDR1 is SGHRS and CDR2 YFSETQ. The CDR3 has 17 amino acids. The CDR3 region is CASSATSGRANTGELFF. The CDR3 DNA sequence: TGCGCCAGCAGCGCAACTAGCGGGAGGGCGAACACCGGGGAGCTGTTTTTT.

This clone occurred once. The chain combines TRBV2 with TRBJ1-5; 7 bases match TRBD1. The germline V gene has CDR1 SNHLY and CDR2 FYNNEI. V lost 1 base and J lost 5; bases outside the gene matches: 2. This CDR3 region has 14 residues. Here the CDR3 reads CASSEGQGDQPQHF. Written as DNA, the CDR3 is TGTGCCAGCAGTGAAGGACAGGGAGATCAGCCCCAGCATTTT.

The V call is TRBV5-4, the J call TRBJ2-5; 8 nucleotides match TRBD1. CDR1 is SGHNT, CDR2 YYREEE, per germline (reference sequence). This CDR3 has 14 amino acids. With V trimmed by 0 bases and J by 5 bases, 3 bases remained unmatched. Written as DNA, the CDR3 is TGTGCCAGCAGCTTGGGGGGGGACAGGGAGACCCAGTACTTC. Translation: CASSLGGDRETQYF.

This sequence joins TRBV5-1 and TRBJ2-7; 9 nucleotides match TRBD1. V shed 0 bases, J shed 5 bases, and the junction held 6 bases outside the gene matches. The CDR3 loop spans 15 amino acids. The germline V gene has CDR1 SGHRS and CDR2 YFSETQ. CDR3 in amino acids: CASSLVGTGLNEQYF. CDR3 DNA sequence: TGCGCCAGCAGCTTGGTTGGGACAGGGTTGAACGAGCAGTACTTC.

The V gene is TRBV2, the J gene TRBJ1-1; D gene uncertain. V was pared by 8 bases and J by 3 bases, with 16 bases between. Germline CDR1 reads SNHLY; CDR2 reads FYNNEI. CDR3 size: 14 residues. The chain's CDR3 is CASGSRSGHTEAFF. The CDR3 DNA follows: TGTGCCAGCGGTTCCAGGAGCGGTCACACTGAAGCTTTCTTT. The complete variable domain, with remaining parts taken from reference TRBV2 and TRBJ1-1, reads EPEVTQTPSHQVTQMGQEVILRCVPISNHLYFYWYRQILGQKVEFLVSFYNNEISEKSEIFDDQFSVERPDGSNFTLKIRSTKLEDSAMYFCASGSRSGHTEAFFGQGTRLTVV.

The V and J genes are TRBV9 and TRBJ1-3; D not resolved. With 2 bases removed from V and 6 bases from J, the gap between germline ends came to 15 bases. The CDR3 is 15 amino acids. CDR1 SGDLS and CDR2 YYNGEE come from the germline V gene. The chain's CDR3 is CASSVDVGRENTIYF. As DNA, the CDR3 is TGTGCCAGCAGCGTGGACGTCGGGAGGGAAAACACCATATATTTT.